This T cell receptor beta chain was found in a study of regulatory T cells in long-lasting Graves disease. General study findings and limits: For persistent Graves' patients, TCR diversity was lower than for newly diagnosed ones. Researchers reported studying only peripheral blood, not thyroid tissue. Favoring TRBV28, TRBJ1-2 and TRBJ2-5 was a feature seen in persistent disease. Fewer public clonotypes were shared by new patients (roughly 910) than by persistent patients (around 2,900).

CDR3 regions were amplified by Arm-PCR using iRepertoire HTBI primers to build TCR beta libraries. TCRdb processed the multiplex PCR reads anew with MiXCR; each CDR3 protein has one entry. The sample holds fewer than 650,000 distinct CDR3 sequences, roughly 15% seen once. The time point was: newly diagnosed GD, antithyroid drugs for less than 3 months. PBMC RNA was the source of the TCR library. A few counts support this clonotype. The antigen remains undetermined. Deletions cut 1 base from V and 10 bases from J, with 16 bases between. There are 15 residues in the CDR3. Germline loops: CDR1 SGHAT, CDR2 FQNNGV. The data also belong to a second study, concerning T cells in Graves' hyperthyroidism and ophthalmopathy.

The source was peripheral blood mononuclear cells (PBMCs), collected at new diagnosis, from a patient treated with antithyroid drugs. The TCR was taken from a young man with Graves disease. The chain uses TRBV11-2 and TRBJ1-4; D is unclear. This CDR3 reads CASSLVGPKAGKLFF. The CDR3 bases are TGTGCCAGCAGCTTAGTTGGCCCAAAAGCGGGAAAACTGTTTTTT.